This T cell receptor (beta chain) was recovered during a study of blood T cell repertoires in COVID-19. At the level of the study: Samples of COVID-19 (acute and convalescent) were obtained from the United States, Italy and Spain.

Clones were read by immunoSEQ multiplex PCR, and TCRdb kept only the in-frame ones, dropping some. The sample consists of fewer than 400,000 clones, more than 85% of them appearing once. This CDR3 is 14 amino acids long. The germline V and J ends were trimmed by 3 bases and 4 bases, with 10 bases remaining between them. Germline loops: CDR1 SGHAT, CDR2 FQNNGV. The sequenced sample was PBMCs or T cells enriched from blood (not recorded which). The chain combines TRBV11-2 with TRBJ2-1, with a tentative D call TRBD2 (5 bases). This clonotype was sampled from a woman in her thirties who had recovered from COVID-19. CDR3: CASSLSGYYNEQFF. CDR3 nucleotide sequence: TGTGCCAGCAGCTTGAGCGGTTATTACAATGAGCAGTTCTTC.